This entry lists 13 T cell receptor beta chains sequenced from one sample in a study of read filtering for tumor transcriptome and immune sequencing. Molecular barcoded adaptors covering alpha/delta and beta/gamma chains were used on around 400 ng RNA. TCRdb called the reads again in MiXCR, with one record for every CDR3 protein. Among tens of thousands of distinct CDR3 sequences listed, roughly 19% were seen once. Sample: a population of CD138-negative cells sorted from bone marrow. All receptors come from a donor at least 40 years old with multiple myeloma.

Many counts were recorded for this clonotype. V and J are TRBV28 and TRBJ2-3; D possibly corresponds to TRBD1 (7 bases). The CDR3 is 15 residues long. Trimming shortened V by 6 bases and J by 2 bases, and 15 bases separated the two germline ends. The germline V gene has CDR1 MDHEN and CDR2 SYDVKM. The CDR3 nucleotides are TGTGCCAGCAGCAGAGACAGGGAGGACACAGATACGCAGTATTTT. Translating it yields CASSRDREDTDTQYF.

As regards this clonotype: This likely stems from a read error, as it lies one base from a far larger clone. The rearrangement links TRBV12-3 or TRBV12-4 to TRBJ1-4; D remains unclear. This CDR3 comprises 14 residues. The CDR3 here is CASSPHRMNEKLSF. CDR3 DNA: TGTGCCAGCAGTCCCCACCGGATGAATGAAAAACTGTCTTTT.

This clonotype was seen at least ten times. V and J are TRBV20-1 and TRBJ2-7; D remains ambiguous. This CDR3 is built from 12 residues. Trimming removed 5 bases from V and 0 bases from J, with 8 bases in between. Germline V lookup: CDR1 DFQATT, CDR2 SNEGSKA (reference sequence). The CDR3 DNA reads TGCAGTGCTCCCCGACCCTCCTACGAGCAGTACTTC. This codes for CSAPRPSYEQYF.

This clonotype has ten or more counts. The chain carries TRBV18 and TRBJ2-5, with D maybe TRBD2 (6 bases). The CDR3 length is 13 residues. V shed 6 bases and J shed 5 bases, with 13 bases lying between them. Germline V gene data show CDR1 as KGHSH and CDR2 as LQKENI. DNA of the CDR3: TGTGCCAGCTCTTCGGCGGGGTTCGAGACCCAGTACTTC. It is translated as CASSSAGFETQYF.

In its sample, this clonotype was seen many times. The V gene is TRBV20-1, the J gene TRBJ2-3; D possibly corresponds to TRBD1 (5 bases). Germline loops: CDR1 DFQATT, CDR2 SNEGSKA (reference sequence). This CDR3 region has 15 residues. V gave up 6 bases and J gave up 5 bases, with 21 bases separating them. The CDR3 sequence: CSANLPSGSVDTQYF. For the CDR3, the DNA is TGCAGTGCCAACCTCCCGTCAGGGTCTGTAGATACGCAGTATTTT.

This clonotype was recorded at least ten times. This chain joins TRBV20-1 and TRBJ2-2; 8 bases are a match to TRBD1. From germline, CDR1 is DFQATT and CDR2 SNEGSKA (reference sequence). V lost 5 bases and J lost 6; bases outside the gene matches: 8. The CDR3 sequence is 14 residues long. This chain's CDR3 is CSAETGVGAGELFF. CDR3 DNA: TGCAGTGCTGAGACAGGGGTGGGGGCCGGGGAGCTGTTTTTT.

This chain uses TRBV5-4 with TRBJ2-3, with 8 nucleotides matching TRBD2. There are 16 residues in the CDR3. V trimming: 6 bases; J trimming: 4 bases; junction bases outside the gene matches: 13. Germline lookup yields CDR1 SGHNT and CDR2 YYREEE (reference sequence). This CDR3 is CASNQGGTSHADTQYF. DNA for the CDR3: TGTGCCAGCAACCAAGGTGGGACTAGTCACGCAGATACGCAGTATTTT.

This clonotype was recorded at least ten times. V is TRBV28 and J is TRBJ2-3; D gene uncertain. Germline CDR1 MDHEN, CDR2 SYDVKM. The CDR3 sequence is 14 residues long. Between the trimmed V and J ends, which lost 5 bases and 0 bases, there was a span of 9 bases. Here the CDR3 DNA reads TGTGCCAGCAGTCTGGCAGCTAGCACAGATACGCAGTATTTT. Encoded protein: CASSLAASTDTQYF.

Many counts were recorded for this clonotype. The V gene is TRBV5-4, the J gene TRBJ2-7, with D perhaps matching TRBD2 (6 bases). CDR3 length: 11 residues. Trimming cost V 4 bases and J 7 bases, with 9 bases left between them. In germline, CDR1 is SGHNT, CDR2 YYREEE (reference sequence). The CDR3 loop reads CASSIAEEQYF. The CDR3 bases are TGTGCCAGCAGCATAGCGGAAGAGCAGTACTTC.

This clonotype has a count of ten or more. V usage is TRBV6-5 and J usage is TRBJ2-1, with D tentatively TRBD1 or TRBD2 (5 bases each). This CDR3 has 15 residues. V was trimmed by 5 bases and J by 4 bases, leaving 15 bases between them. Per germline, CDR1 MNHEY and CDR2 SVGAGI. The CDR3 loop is CASSDGGPFYNEQFF. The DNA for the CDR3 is TGTGCCAGCAGTGATGGGGGTCCTTTTTACAATGAGCAGTTCTTC.

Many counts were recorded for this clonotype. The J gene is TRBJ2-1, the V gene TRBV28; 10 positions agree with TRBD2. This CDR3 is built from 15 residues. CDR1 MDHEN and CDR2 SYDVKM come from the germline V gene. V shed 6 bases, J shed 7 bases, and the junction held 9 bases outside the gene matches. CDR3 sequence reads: CASRIRLAGLNEQFF. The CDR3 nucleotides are TGTGCCAGCAGAATCAGACTAGCGGGTTTGAATGAGCAGTTCTTC.

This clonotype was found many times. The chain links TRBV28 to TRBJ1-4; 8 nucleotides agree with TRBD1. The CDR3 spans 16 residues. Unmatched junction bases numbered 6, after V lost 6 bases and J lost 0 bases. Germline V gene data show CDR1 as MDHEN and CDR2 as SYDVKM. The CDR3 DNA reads TGTGCCAGCAGCTTGACAGGGGCTGCAACTAATGAAAAACTGTTTTTT. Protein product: CASSLTGAATNEKLFF. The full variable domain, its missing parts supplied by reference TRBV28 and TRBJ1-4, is DVKVTQSSRYLVKRTGEKVFLECVQDMDHENMFWYRQDPGLGLRLIYFSYDVKMKEKGDIPEGYSVSREKKERFSLILESASTNQTSMYLCASSLTGAATNEKLFFGSGTQLSVL.

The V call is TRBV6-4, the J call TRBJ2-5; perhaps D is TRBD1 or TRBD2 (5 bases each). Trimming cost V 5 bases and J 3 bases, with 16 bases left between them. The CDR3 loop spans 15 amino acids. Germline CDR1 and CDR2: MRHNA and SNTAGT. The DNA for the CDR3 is TGTGCCAGCAGTTCGGGAATTCCAGGGAAAGAGACCCAGTACTTC. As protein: CASSSGIPGKETQYF.